In this sample, the clone carrying this T cell receptor (beta chain) turned up a few times. This record belongs to a study of blood T cell repertoires in COVID-19. The CDR3 runs 13 residues. V was shortened by 7 bases and J by 4 bases, with 13 bases between the two germline ends. Per the germline V gene, CDR1 is MNHEY and CDR2 is SVGAGI. The assay was immunoSEQ multiplex PCR, and TCRdb's table has in-frame clones only and misses some. The sample lists about 75,000 clones; roughly 87% were seen once. This TCR was recovered from a woman in her fifties or sixties with acute or convalescent COVID-19. Sequencing was carried out using peripheral blood. The rearrangement uses TRBV6-5 and TRBJ2-5; possibly TRBD2 for D (6 bases). In nucleotides, the CDR3 is TGTGCCAGCAACGGAGAAGCGGGAGAGACCCAGTACTTC. Translation gives CASNGEAGETQYF.